Listed below are T cell receptor beta chains from one sample, sequenced in a study of blood T cell repertoires in COVID-19. Assay: immunoSEQ multiplex PCR; the TCRdb copy retains only in-frame clones and omits some. The data show roughly 180,000 clones, around 82% seen once. The sample taken for sequencing was PBMCs or T cells enriched from blood (not recorded which). These receptors came from a woman aged 50 to 60 in a cohort exposed to, infected with or recovered from COVID-19 (not recorded which). Both conserved end residues are part of each CDR3. Each record gives: clone size, V gene, D gene, J gene, CDR3 DNA, CDR3 protein. D genes are given only for firm matches. Size is stated for part of the rows, as once, few or many counts, or as a class when the clone is expanded.

.	TRBV4-1	TRBD1	TRBJ2-6	TGCGCCAGCAGCCAGACCAGGGGGCAAGGGGCCAACGTCCTGACTTTC	CASSQTRGQGANVLTF
.	TRBV20-1	.	TRBJ2-7	TGCAGTGCTACCCGCTACGAGCAGTACTTC	CSATRYEQYF
once	TRBV19	TRBD1	TRBJ1-1	TGTGCCAGTAGTGTACAGGGGGCCACTGAAGCTTTCTTT	CASSVQGATEAFF
.	TRBV7-2	.	TRBJ1-2	TGTGCCAGCAGCTTAGCGGAGAACTATGGCTACACCTTC	CASSLAENYGYTF
.	TRBV2	.	TRBJ2-1	TGTGCCAGCAGCGAATGGAGCCAGAATGAGCAGTTCTTC	CASSEWSQNEQFF
.	TRBV28	.	TRBJ1-1	TGTGCCACCGGGGGGAGACAGAAGAACACTGAAGCTTTCTTT	CATGGRQKNTEAFF
.	TRBV4-1	.	TRBJ2-5	TGCGCCAGCAGCCGTCGGGATTTCCAAGAGACCCAGTACTTC	CASSRRDFQETQYF
.	TRBV9	TRBD2	TRBJ2-1	TGTGCCAGCAGCGAGAGCTATAGCGGGGGGGATAATAATGAGCAGTTCTTC	CASSESYSGGDNNEQFF
.	TRBV19	TRBD1	TRBJ2-7	TGTGCCAGTAGTTCCCGGGACAGCTATACCTACGAGCAGTACTTC	CASSSRDSYTYEQYF
.	TRBV28	TRBD2	TRBJ2-5	TGTGCCAGCAGTTGGAACCTAGCGGGAGGGAAAGAGACCCAGTACTTC	CASSWNLAGGKETQYF
.	TRBV5-1	.	TRBJ1-5	TGCGCCAGCTCCCTTGAGGGGGGGCATGGACAGCCCCAGCATTTT	CASSLEGGHGQPQHF
few	TRBV2	.	TRBJ1-6	TGTGCCAGCAGTACCCGGACAGCGAGTAATTCACCCCTCCACTTT	CASSTRTASNSPLHF
.	TRBV5-1	.	TRBJ1-3	TGCGCCAGCACAAAGGAAGAGGGAGAGAACACCATATATTTT	CASTKEEGENTIYF
.	TRBV29-1	TRBD2	TRBJ2-1	TGCAGCGTTGATTTCGAGACTAGCTTGTTCTTC	CSVDFETSLFF
.	TRBV15	TRBD2	TRBJ2-2	TGTGCCACCAGCAGGACCGCGCGGGGGGCTGGCGGGGAGCTGTTTTTT	CATSRTARGAGGELFF
once	TRBV18	.	TRBJ2-1	TGTGCCAGCTCACCAGGGAACAGGGAAGGAGTTGGTGAGCAGTTCTTC	CASSPGNREGVGEQFF
.	TRBV19	.	TRBJ1-6	TGTGCCAGTAGTCATTACGTCTCGGTCTTGAGCTCCTATAATTCACCCCTCCACTTT	CASSHYVSVLSSYNSPLHF
.	TRBV25-1	TRBD2	TRBJ2-3	TGTGCCAGCAGTGACACTAGCGGGAGGGCCCCAGATACGCAGTATTTT	CASSDTSGRAPDTQYF
.	TRBV7-2	TRBD1	TRBJ2-5	TGTGCCAGCAGCCCGCGGACAGGGGGGCAAGAGACCCAGTACTTC	CASSPRTGGQETQYF
.	TRBV7-2	.	TRBJ1-1	TGTGCCAGCAGCTTTAGTCCGGACGACAGGCGGATTGAAGCTTTCTTT	CASSFSPDDRRIEAFF
.	TRBV2	.	TRBJ1-2	TGTGCCAGCACCGAACGACAGGTCTATGGCTACACCTTC	CASTERQVYGYTF
.	TRBV5-1	.	TRBJ2-3	TGCGCCAGCAGCTTGGAAGGGAGCGCAGATACGCAGTATTTT	CASSLEGSADTQYF